This T cell receptor (beta chain) was obtained from a study of regulatory T cells in long-lasting Graves disease. Noted time point: newly diagnosed GD, antithyroid drugs for less than 3 months. There was RNA extracted from PBMCs, and the TCR library was made from it. CDR1 is SGDLS, CDR2 YYNGEE, per germline. Trimming at V came to 0 bases and at J to 3 bases, leaving 0 bases not matched to a gene. The length of the CDR3 is 14 residues. The TCR beta library used iRepertoire HTBI primers with Arm-PCR amplification of CDR3. Using its own MiXCR run on the multiplex PCR reads, TCRdb lists one record per CDR3 protein. The data hold about 620,000 distinct CDR3 sequences, with 16% observed a single time. The data were also submitted as part of a second study, on T cells in Graves' hyperthyroidism and ophthalmopathy.

The genes are TRBV9 and TRBJ2-3, with 8 nucleotides matching TRBD2. Sequencing was performed on peripheral blood mononuclear cells (PBMCs), taken at new diagnosis, from a patient treated with antithyroid drugs. This TCR was recovered from a woman aged 30 to 39 with Graves disease. The CDR3 here is CASSVGLATDTQYF. CDR3 DNA sequence: TGTGCCAGCAGCGTAGGACTAGCGACAGATACGCAGTATTTT.